The next 2 T cell receptor beta chains were all read from a single sample in a study of T cells in Graves' hyperthyroidism and ophthalmopathy. The TCR beta CDR3 regions underwent amplification using RNA transcripts as the source. The primer set for the first-round RT-PCR of the TCR CDR3 was HTBI. TCRdb re-analysed the multiplex PCR reads in MiXCR, keeping a single row per CDR3 protein. The sample contains about 59,000 distinct CDR3 sequences, roughly half of which appear only once. Input material: blood. The origin of the receptors is a woman aged 60-75 years with Graves' ophthalmopathy.

Many counts were recorded for this clonotype. The chain links TRBV20-1 to TRBJ2-3; D is undetermined. Germline V gives CDR1 DFQATT, CDR2 SNEGSKA (reference sequence). V was trimmed by 3 bases and J by 3 bases, leaving 7 bases between them. CDR3 length equals 12 residues. For the CDR3, the DNA is TGCAGTGCTAGGGTCGGAACAGATACGCAGTATTTT. Encoded protein: CSARVGTDTQYF.

This clonotype was observed at least ten times. The chain joins TRBV19 to TRBJ1-2; 7 bases line up with TRBD1. This CDR3 contains 13 residues. Germline V gives CDR1 LNHDA, CDR2 SQIVND (reference sequence). After removal of 5 bases from V and 8 bases from J, the junction contained 8 bases not matched to a gene. CDR3 loop: CASSVTGNRGYTF. The CDR3 DNA reads as TGTGCCAGTAGTGTGACAGGGAATCGCGGCTACACCTTC.